This T cell receptor beta chain was profiled in a study of T-cell memory formation after mild COVID-19. Study at large: TCR clusters were mostly donor specific. Study-level results: Those CD4+ clones that contracted were mainly in CM and EM (CD8+ ones in EMRA). That cross-reactive memory joined was suggested by some responding clones appearing in pre-infection memory. Second-wave clones reaching peak frequency on day 37 lacked confirmed SARS-CoV-2 specificity.

This clonotype was counted once. Its antigen is as yet unknown. One entry per CDR3 protein results from TCRdb running MiXCR on the 5' RACE reads. The profile shows about 470,000 distinct CDR3 sequences, around 25% of them singletons. In germline, CDR1 is MNHEY, CDR2 SVGAGI. V lost 2 bases and J 6 bases, leaving 10 bases between the germline ends. This CDR3 comprises 14 residues. V and J are TRBV6-5 and TRBJ2-2, with D maybe TRBD1 (5 bases). The sequence derives from an adult woman who had mild COVID-19 (a few samples of this study predate the infection). Cell type and time point are not known. The sample taken for sequencing was PBMCs or a T cell subset sorted from them (not recorded which). The CDR3 loop reads CASSYVPRAGELFF. The CDR3 coding sequence is TGTGCCAGCAGTTACGTTCCCAGGGCCGGGGAGCTGTTTTTT.